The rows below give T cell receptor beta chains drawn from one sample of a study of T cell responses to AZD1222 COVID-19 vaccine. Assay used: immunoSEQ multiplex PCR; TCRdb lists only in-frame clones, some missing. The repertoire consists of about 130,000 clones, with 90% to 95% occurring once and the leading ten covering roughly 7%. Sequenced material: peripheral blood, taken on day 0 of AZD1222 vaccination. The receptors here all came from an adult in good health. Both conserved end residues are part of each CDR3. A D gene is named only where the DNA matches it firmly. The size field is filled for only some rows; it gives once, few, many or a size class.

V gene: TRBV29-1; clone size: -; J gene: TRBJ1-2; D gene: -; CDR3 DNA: TGCAGCGTTGATTCAGGGGATCGGAACTATGGCTACACCTTC; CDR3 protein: CSVDSGDRNYGYTF
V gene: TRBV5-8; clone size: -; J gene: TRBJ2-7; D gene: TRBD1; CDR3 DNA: TGTGCCAGCAGCTTACGGGACAGTTTTTACTACGAGCAGTACTTC; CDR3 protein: CASSLRDSFYYEQYF
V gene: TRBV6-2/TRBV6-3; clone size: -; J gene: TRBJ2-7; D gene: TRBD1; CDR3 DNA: TGTGCCAGCAGTTACTCGTTAAGGGACAGGAGGACCTTC; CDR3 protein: CASSYSLRDRRTF
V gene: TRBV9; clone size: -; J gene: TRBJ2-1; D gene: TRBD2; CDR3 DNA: TGTGCCAGCAGCGGTAGCGGGGCCCCCTACAATGAGCAGTTCTTC; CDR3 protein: CASSGSGAPYNEQFF
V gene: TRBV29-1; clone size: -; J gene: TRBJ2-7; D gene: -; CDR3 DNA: TGCAGCGCCGCGGGGATGGGGTACGAGCAGTACTTC; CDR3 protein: CSAAGMGYEQYF
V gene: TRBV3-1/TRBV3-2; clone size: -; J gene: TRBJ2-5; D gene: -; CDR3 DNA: TGTGCCAGCAGCCACCCTATGAACCCCGGGAAAGAGACCCAGTACTTC; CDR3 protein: CASSHPMNPGKETQYF
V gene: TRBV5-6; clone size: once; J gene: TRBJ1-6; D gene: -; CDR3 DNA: TGTGCCAGCAGCCTCTTGGACGGACAAGTTTCACCCCTCCACTTT; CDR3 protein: CASSLLDGQVSPLHF
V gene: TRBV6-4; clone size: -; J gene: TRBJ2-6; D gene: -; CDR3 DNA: TGTGCCAGCAGTCCCGGGACCCGCTCTGGGGCCAACGTCCTGACTTTC; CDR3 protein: CASSPGTRSGANVLTF
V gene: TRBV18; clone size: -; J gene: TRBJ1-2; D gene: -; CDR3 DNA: TGTGCCAGCTCACCAGGGCCGGGCAGGGGCTATGGCTACACCTTC; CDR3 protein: CASSPGPGRGYGYTF
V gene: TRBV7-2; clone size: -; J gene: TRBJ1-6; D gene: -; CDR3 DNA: TGTGCCAGCAGCTTAATACCGGGACAAATGGGTTCACCCCTCCACTTT; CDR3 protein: CASSLIPGQMGSPLHF
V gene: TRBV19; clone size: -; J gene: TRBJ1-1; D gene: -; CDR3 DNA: TGTGCCAGTAGTATTGGCACGCTGAACACTGAAGCTTTCTTT; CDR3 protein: CASSIGTLNTEAFF
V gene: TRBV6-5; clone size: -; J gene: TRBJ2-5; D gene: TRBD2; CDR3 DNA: TGTGCCAGCAGGACTAGCGGGAGAGAGACCCAGTACTTC; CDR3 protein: CASRTSGRETQYF
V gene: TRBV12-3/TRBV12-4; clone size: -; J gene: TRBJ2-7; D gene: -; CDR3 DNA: TGTGCCAGCGCTTGGGGCCCCCTCGCCGAGCAGTACTTC; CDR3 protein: CASAWGPLAEQYF
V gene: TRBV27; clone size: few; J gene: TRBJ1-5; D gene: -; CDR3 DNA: TGTGCCAGCAGTCCCCGGGGCCGTTCCTTCAATCAGCCCCAGCATTTT; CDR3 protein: CASSPRGRSFNQPQHF
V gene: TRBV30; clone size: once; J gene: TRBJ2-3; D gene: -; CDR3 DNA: TGTGCCTGGAGTGTTGCGGGGACAACCTCAAGAGATACGCAGTATTTT; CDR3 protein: CAWSVAGTTSRDTQYF
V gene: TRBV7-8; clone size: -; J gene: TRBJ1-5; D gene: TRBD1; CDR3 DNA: TGTGCCAGCAGCCAGGGGACAGGGGGATTTTGGCAGCCCCAGCATTTT; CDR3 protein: CASSQGTGGFWQPQHF
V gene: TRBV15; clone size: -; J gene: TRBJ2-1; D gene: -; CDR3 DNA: TGTGCCACCAGCAGACTAGCAGACTACAATGAGCAGTTCTTC; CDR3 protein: CATSRLADYNEQFF
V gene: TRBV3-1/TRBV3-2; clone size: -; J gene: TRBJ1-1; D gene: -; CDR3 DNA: TGTGCCAGCAGCCAAGTGGGGGTTAACACTGAAGCTTTCTTT; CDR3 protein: CASSQVGVNTEAFF
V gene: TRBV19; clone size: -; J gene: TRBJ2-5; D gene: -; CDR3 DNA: TGTGCCAGTAGTATTAGTCGGCGGGCACTTACCCAATTTGTGACCCAGTACTTC; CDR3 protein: CASSISRRALTQFVTQYF
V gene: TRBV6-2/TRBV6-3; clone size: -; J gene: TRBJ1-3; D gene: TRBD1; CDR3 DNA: TGTGCCAGCAGTTACCTCGGGACAGAACGAAACTCTGGAAACACCATATATTTT; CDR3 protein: CASSYLGTERNSGNTIYF
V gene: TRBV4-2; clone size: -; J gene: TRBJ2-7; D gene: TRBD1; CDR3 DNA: TGTGCCAGCAGCCAGGTACAGGGGTACTACGAGCAGTACTTC; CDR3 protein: CASSQVQGYYEQYF
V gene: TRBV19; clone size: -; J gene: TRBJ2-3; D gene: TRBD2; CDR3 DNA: TGTGCCAGTAGTCGGGGGACTAGCGGGAGAAGCACAGATACGCAGTATTTT; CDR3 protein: CASSRGTSGRSTDTQYF
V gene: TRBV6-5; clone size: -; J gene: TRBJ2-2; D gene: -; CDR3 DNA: TGTGCCAGCAGGCGAGGGGCGAACACCGGGGAGCTGTTTTTT; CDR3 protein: CASRRGANTGELFF
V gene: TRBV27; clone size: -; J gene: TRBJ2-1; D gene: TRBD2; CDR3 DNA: TGTGCCAGCAGTTTATGGCGGGAGGTTGACAATGAGCAGTTCTTC; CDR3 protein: CASSLWREVDNEQFF
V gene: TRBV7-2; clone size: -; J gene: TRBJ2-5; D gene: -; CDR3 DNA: TGTGCCAGCAGCCCGAGGGCAGGGACGGAGACCCAGTACTTC; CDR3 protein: CASSPRAGTETQYF
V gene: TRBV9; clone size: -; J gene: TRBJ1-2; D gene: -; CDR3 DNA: TGTGCCAGCAGCGGCGGAGGATATGGCTACACCTTC; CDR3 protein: CASSGGGYGYTF
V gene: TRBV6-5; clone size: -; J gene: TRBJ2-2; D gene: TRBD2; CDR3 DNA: TGTGCCAGCAAGTCTAGCGGATCCCCGGGGGAGCTGTTTTTT; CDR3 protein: CASKSSGSPGELFF
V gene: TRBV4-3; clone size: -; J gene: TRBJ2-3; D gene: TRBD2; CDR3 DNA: TGCGCCAGCAGCCAAGATTACGGACTAGCGGGAGTCACAGATACGCAGTATTTT; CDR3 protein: CASSQDYGLAGVTDTQYF
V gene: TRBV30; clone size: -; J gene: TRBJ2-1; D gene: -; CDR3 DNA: TGTGCCTGGAGTCGCCCCCCGGCGAATGAGCAGTTCTTC; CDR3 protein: CAWSRPPANEQFF
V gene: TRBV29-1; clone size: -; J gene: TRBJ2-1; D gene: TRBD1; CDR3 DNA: TGCAGCGTTGTATCACGCAGGGGGCTTCGGGGTGAGCAGTTCTTC; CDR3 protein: CSVVSRRGLRGEQFF
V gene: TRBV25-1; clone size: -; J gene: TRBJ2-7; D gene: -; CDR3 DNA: TGTGCCAGCAGTGAAATTTCCCCTCGGGGCGAGCAGTACTTC; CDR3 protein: CASSEISPRGEQYF
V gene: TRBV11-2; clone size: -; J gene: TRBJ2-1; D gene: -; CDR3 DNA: TGTGCCAGCAGCTTAAGACAGGCGAAAGACAATGAGCAGTTCTTC; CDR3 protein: CASSLRQAKDNEQFF
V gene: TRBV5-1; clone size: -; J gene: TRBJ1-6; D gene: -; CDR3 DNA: TGCGCCAGCAGCTTGCAGACAGAAAATTCACCCCTCCACTTT; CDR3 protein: CASSLQTENSPLHF
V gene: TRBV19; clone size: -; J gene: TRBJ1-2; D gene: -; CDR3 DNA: TGTGCCAGTAGTATAACAGGAAACTATGGCTACACCTTC; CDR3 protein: CASSITGNYGYTF
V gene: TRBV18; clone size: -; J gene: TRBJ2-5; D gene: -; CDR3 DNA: TGTGCCAGCTCCGGAGCCCGGGAGACCCAGTACTTC; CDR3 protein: CASSGARETQYF
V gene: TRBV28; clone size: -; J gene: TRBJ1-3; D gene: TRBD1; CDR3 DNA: TGTGCCAGCAGACCGACAGGGGCTGTTTTGAAAGACACCATATATTTT; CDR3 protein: CASRPTGAVLKDTIYF
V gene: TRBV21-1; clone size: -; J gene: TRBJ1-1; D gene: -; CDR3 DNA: TGTGCCAGCATGCAAAGGGGACAGGTGAACACTGAAGCTTTCTTT; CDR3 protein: CASMQRGQVNTEAFF
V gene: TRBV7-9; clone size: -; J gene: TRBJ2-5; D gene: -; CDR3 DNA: TGTGCCAGCAGCTTAGAACACCGTAACAAGGGGGAGACCCAGTACTTC; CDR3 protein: CASSLEHRNKGETQYF
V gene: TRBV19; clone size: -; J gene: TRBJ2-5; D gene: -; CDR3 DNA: TGTGCCAGTAGTATGGACCCCCAGGGGACCCAGTACTTC; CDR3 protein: CASSMDPQGTQYF